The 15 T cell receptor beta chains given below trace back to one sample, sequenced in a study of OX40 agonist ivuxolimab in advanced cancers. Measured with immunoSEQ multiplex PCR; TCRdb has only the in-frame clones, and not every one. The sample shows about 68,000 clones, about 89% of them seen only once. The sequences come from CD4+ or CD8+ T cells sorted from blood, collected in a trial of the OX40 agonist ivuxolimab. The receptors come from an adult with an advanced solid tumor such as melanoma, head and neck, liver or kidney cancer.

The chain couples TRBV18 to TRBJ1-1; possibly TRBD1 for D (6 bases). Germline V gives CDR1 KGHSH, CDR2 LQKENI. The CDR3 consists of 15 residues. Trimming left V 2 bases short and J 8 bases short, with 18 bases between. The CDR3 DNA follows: TGTGCCAGCTCACCATATTCGGAGGGTGGGGGCGAAGCTTTCTTT. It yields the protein CASSPYSEGGGEAFF.

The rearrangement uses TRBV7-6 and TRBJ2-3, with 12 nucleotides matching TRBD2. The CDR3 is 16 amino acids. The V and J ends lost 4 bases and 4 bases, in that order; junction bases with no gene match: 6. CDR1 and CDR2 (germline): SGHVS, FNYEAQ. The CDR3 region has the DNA TGTGCCAGCAGCTCGACTAGCGGGAGAATCGCAGATACGCAGTATTTT. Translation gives CASSSTSGRIADTQYF.

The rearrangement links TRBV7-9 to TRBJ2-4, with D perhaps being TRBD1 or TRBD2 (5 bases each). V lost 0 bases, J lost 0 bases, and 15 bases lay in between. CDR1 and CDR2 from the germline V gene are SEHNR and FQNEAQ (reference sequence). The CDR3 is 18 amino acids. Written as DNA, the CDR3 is TGTGCCAGCAGCTTAGCCAGTTTGAGGGGTAAAGCCAAAAACATTCAGTACTTC. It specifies CASSLASLRGKAKNIQYF.

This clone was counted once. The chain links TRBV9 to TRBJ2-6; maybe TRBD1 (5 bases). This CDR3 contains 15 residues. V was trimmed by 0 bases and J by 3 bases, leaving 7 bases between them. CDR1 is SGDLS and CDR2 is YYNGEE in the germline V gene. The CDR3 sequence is CASSVATGGANVLTF. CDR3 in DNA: TGTGCCAGCAGCGTAGCTACAGGTGGGGCCAACGTCCTGACTTTC.

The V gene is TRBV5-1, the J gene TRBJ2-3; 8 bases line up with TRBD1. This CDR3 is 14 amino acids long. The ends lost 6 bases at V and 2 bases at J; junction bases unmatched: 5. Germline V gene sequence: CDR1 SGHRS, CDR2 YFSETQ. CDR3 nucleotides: TGCGCCAGCAATAGGGACAGGTCCACAGATACGCAGTATTTT. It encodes CASNRDRSTDTQYF.

The CDR3 DNA reads TGTGCCACCCAGGACAGGGGGAATGAGCAGTTCTTC. Translated: CATQDRGNEQFF. The V gene is TRBV10-3, the J gene TRBJ2-1; 10 nucleotides match TRBD1. This CDR3 spans 12 amino acids. Trimming cost V 10 bases and J 7 bases; bases outside gene matches: 4. CDR1 is ENHRY, CDR2 SYGVKD, per germline.

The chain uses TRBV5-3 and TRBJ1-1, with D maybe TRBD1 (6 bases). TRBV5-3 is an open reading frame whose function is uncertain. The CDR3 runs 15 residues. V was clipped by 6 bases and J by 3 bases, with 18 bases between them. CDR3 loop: CARTSGEGGDTEAFF. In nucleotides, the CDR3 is TGTGCCAGAACCTCGGGGGAGGGGGGCGACACTGAAGCTTTCTTT.

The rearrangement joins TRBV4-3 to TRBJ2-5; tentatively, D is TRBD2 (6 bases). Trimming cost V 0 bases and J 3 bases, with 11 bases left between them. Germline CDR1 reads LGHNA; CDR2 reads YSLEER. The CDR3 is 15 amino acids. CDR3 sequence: CASSQDLRGKETQYF. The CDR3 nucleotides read TGCGCCAGCAGCCAAGATTTGCGGGGAAAAGAGACCCAGTACTTC.

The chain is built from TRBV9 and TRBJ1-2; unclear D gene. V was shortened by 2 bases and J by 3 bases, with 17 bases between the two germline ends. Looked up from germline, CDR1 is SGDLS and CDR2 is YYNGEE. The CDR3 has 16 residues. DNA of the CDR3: TGTGCCAGCAGCGTCGTACCGGGAAATCCTTACTATGGCTACACCTTC. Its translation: CASSVVPGNPYYGYTF. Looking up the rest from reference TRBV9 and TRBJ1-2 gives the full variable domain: DSGVTQTPKHLITATGQRVTLRCSPRSGDLSVYWYQQSLDQGLQFLIQYYNGEERAKGNILERFSAQQFPDLHSELNLSSLELGDSALYFCASSVVPGNPYYGYTFGSGTRLTVV.

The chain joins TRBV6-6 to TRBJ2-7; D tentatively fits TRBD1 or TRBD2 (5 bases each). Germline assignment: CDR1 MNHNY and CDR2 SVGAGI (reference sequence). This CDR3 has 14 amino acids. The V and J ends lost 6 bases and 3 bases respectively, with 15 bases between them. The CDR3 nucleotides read TGTGCCAGCAGCATGGACTTCGACAGCTACGAGCAGTACTTC. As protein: CASSMDFDSYEQYF.

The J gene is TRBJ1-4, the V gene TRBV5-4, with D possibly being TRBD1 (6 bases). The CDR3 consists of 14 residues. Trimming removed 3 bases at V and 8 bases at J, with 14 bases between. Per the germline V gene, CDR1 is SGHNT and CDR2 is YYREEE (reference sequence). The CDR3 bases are TGTGCCAGCAGCTCTACAGGGCGGCGGGAAAAACTGTTTTTT. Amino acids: CASSSTGRREKLFF.

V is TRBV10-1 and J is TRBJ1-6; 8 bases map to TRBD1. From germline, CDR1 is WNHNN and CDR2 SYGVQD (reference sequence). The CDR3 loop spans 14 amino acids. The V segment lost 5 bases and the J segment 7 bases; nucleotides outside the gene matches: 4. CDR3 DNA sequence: TGCGCCAGCAGTCCGGACAGGGTGAATTCACCCCTCCACTTT. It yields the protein CASSPDRVNSPLHF.

CDR3: CASSPPGLATGELFF. CDR3 DNA sequence: TGTGCCAGCAGCCCACCGGGACTAGCGACCGGGGAGCTGTTTTTT. The genes are TRBV14 and TRBJ2-2; 10 nucleotides match TRBD2. V lost 4 bases, J lost 5 bases, and 4 bases stayed unmatched. This CDR3 contains 15 residues. Germline-derived CDR1 and CDR2 are SGHDN and FVKESK.

The CDR3 nucleotides read TGTGCCAGTAGGGCCGAGGGCTACACCTTC. It translates to CASRAEGYTF. The chain links TRBV19 to TRBJ1-2, with D hard to call. CDR1 is LNHDA and CDR2 is SQIVND in the germline V gene (reference sequence). Trimming removed 6 bases at V and 8 bases at J, with 7 bases between. This CDR3 contains 10 residues.

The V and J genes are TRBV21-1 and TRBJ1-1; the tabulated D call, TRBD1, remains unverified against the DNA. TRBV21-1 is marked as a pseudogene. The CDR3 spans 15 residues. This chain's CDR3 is CASSQQAQGDTEAFF. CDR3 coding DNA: TGTGCCAGCAGCCAACAGGCGCAGGGGGACACTGAAGCTTTCTTT.